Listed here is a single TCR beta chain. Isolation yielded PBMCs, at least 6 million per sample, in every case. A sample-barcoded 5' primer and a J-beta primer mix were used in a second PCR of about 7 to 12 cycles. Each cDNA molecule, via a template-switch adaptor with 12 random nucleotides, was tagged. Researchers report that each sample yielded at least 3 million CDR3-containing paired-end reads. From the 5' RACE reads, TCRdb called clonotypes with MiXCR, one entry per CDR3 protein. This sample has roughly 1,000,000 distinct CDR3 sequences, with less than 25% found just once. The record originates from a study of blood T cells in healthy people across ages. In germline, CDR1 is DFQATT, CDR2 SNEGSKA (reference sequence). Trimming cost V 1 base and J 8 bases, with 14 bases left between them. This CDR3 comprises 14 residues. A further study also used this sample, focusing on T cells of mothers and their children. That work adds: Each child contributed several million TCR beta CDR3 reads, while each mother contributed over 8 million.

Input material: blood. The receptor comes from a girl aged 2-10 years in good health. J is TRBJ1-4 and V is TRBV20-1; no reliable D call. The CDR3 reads CSARGRRAEEKLFF. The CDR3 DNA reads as TGCAGTGCTAGAGGGCGACGGGCCGAAGAAAAACTGTTTTTT.